This T cell receptor (beta chain) was profiled in a study of T cells in tuberculosis. The method was immunoSEQ multiplex PCR; TCRdb's version includes in-frame clones alone and lacks a portion of them. The table records 40,000 to 50,000 clones, approximately 95% of them present only once. The CDR3 has 16 residues. The V end was cut by 3 bases, the J end by 0 bases, with 9 bases between. Germline V CDR1 and CDR2: ENHRY, SYGVKD. The clonotype originates from a donor between 10 and 35 years old with latent tuberculosis or without tuberculosis infection. Specimen: PBMCs. This chain uses TRBV10-3 with TRBJ2-6, with D possibly TRBD1 on 5 matching bases. CDR3 nucleotide sequence: TGTGCCATCAGTGATACAGGTCGCTCTGGGGCCAACGTCCTGACTTTC. Encoded protein: CAISDTGRSGANVLTF.